Listed here are 16 T cell receptor beta chains from one sample, sequenced in a study of technical replicates of blood from a handful of donors. Measured with immunoSEQ multiplex PCR; TCRdb has only the in-frame clones, and not every one. The sample lists more than 75,000 clones, approximately 96% seen once, with roughly 0.34% in the top ten. The specimen was T cells isolated from PBMCs. The receptors come from a human donor in good health.

V gene TRBV19 combines with J gene TRBJ1-5; 12 nucleotides agree with TRBD1. The CDR3 length is 20 residues. The germline V gene has CDR1 LNHDA and CDR2 SQIVND (reference sequence). V dropped 6 bases and J dropped 0; count of bases not matched to a gene: 15. The CDR3 sequence: CASSRLIRDRGLLSNQPQHF. The DNA for the CDR3 is TGTGCCAGTAGCCGACTAATCCGGGACAGGGGGCTCCTTAGCAATCAGCCCCAGCATTTT.

The chain combines TRBV11-2 with TRBJ2-5; a weak D match, TRBD1 (6 bases). Germline lookup yields CDR1 SGHAT and CDR2 FQNNGV. Trimming removed 3 bases at V and 3 bases at J, with 11 bases between. The CDR3 runs to 14 residues. This CDR3 reads CASSFRQVEETQYF. In DNA, the CDR3 is TGTGCCAGCAGCTTCCGACAGGTCGAAGAGACCCAGTACTTC.

This chain links TRBV30 with TRBJ1-4; weak D call: TRBD1 (5 bases). V lost 0 bases and J lost 7, with 9 bases in between. The CDR3 contains 13 residues. Germline CDR1 is GTSNPN and CDR2 is SVGIG (reference sequence). The CDR3 spells CAWSVVGAEKLFF. Here the CDR3 DNA reads TGTGCCTGGAGTGTCGTAGGGGCTGAAAAACTGTTTTTT.

The J gene is TRBJ2-7, the V gene TRBV2, with D possibly TRBD1 on 6 matching bases. The CDR3 totals 13 residues. Germline assignment: CDR1 SNHLY and CDR2 FYNNEI. Trimming took off 4 bases at V and 2 bases at J, with 9 bases between the two ends. The CDR3 bases are TGTGCCAGCAGTGCGTGGGGGCCCTACGAGCAGTACTTC. Residues: CASSAWGPYEQYF.

CDR3 loop: CASSFGLAGGEQFF. CDR3 bases: TGTGCCAGCAGCTTTGGGCTAGCGGGAGGTGAGCAGTTCTTC. V gene TRBV7-9 combines with J gene TRBJ2-1; 11 nucleotides match TRBD2. Per the germline V gene, CDR1 is SEHNR and CDR2 is FQNEAQ (reference sequence). V lost 3 bases, J lost 9 bases, and 4 bases stayed unmatched. This CDR3 is 14 amino acids long.

This clone was recorded once. CDR3 amino acids: CAISESIGVGEQFF. The CDR3 DNA reads as TGTGCCATCAGTGAGTCGATAGGGGTGGGTGAGCAGTTCTTC. This chain uses TRBV10-3 with TRBJ2-1, with a weak D call TRBD1 (5 bases). This CDR3 comprises 14 residues. CDR1 and CDR2 (germline): ENHRY, SYGVKD. V lost 0 bases and J lost 9, with 12 bases in between.

The rearrangement links TRBV6-5 to TRBJ1-5; D is ambiguous. The germline V gene encodes CDR1 MNHEY and CDR2 SVGAGI. The CDR3 has 14 residues. The V end was cut by 6 bases, the J end by 4 bases, with 13 bases between. CDR3 region: CASSPEGGNQPQHF. The CDR3 nucleotides are TGTGCCAGCAGCCCGGAGGGAGGAAATCAGCCCCAGCATTTT.

This sequence joins TRBV5-1 and TRBJ2-4; weak D call: TRBD1 (6 bases). This CDR3 is 15 amino acids long. Trimming removed 0 bases at V and 8 bases at J, with 15 bases between. Germline-derived CDR1 and CDR2 are SGHRS and YFSETQ. The CDR3 reads CASSLEGRGVDIQYF. The CDR3 DNA follows: TGCGCCAGCAGCTTGGAGGGCAGGGGCGTTGACATTCAGTACTTC.

The chain has TRBV4-1 and TRBJ2-1; TRBD2 agrees at 10 bases. The CDR3 loop spans 14 amino acids. Germline V lookup: CDR1 MGHRA, CDR2 YSYEKL. The trim removed 6 bases at V and 8 bases at J, leaving 7 bases unmatched. CDR3 nucleotides: TGCGCCAGCAGTCCGGGACTAGCGCTCTATGAGCAGTTCTTC. Translation gives CASSPGLALYEQFF.

The V gene is TRBV5-1, the J gene TRBJ2-6; D is unclear. CDR1 SGHRS and CDR2 YFSETQ come from the germline V gene. V lost 2 bases and J lost 0, with 9 bases in between. The CDR3 has 16 amino acids. The DNA of the CDR3 is TGCGCCAGCAGCTTATCGGTCCGCTCTGGGGCCAACGTCCTGACTTTC. Its translation: CASSLSVRSGANVLTF.

This clone was seen a single time. This chain connects TRBV7-8 to TRBJ2-5; perhaps TRBD1 as D (5 bases). The CDR3 sequence is 12 residues long. Trimming cost V 5 bases and J 2 bases, with 6 bases left between them. CDR1 SGHVS and CDR2 FQNEAQ come from the germline V gene. DNA of the CDR3: TGTGCCAGCAGCAGACAGCAAGAGACCCAGTACTTC. Its protein is CASSRQQETQYF.

This rearrangement joins TRBV30 to TRBJ1-4, with a possible D match to TRBD1 (6 bases). CDR3 size: 13 residues. The germline V gene has CDR1 GTSNPN and CDR2 SVGIG (reference sequence). Trimming cost V 0 bases and J 6 bases, with 8 bases left between them. CDR3 nucleotide sequence: TGTGCCTGGAGTGTAAGGACAGATGAAAAACTGTTTTTT. It specifies CAWSVRTDEKLFF.

The chain has TRBV29-1 and TRBJ2-5, with D perhaps matching TRBD1 (6 bases). The J call may be incorrect, as the DNA end agrees better with TRBJ2-7. Germline values: CDR1 SQVTM, CDR2 ANQGSEA. The CDR3 covers 12 residues. The CDR3 loop reads CSVVGQSYEQYF. CDR3 nucleotide sequence: TGCAGCGTTGTGGGACAATCCTACGAGCAGTACTTC.

The gene calls are TRBV28 and TRBJ1-2, with TRBD1 identical over 9 bases. CDR1 is MDHEN and CDR2 is SYDVKM in the germline V gene. The CDR3 loop spans 15 amino acids. With V trimmed by 5 bases and J by 2 bases, 6 bases remained unmatched. This CDR3 is CASSPRGQGNYGYTF. In DNA form, the CDR3 reads TGTGCCAGCAGTCCCAGGGGACAGGGCAACTATGGCTACACCTTC.

This clone has a single count. At one boundary the junction diverges from the germline segment, which might be a read error. The chain carries TRBV19 and TRBJ2-7, with 7 nucleotides matching TRBD1. CDR1 is LNHDA, CDR2 SQIVND, per germline (reference sequence). The CDR3 is made up of 14 amino acids. The CDR3 is CASSIGQGSHEQYF. CDR3 bases: TGTGCCAGTAGTATAGGACAGGGCTCCCACGAGCAGTACTTC.

This chain uses TRBV7-2 with TRBJ2-3; D is possibly TRBD2 (5 bases). CDR1 is SGHTA, CDR2 FQGNSA, per germline. This CDR3 is 13 amino acids long. V gave up 2 bases and J gave up 2 bases, with 5 bases separating them. The CDR3 DNA sequence: TGTGCCAGCAGCTTACGGGACACAGATACGCAGTATTTT. It encodes CASSLRDTDTQYF.